A single sample is the source of the 25 T cell receptor beta chains below, sequenced in a study of CD8 T cells in ankylosing spondylitis. These TCRs' antigens remain unknown. Study-wide results and caveats: Characteristic, it appeared, of ankylosing spondylitis blood was a TCR beta motif of about eight highly homologous variants.

MiXCR, run by TCRdb on the 5' RACE reads, gives a single entry per CDR3 protein. The sample shows 750,000 to 850,000 distinct CDR3 sequences, about an eighth of them seen only once. Sequencing was done on a sample of blood, either unsorted or a sorted T cell fraction (not recorded which). These receptors were taken from a male donor with ankylosing spondylitis.

The rearrangement links TRBV12-5 to TRBJ2-7; 7 bases line up with TRBD2. After removal of 4 bases from V and 2 bases from J, the junction contained 5 bases not matched to a gene. From germline, CDR1 is LGHNT and CDR2 FRNRAP. The CDR3 consists of 14 residues. CDR3 residues: CASGSLAGAYEQYF. DNA of the CDR3: TGTGCTAGTGGTTCCCTGGCGGGAGCCTACGAGCAGTACTTC.

This clonotype was found a few times. This rearrangement joins TRBV6-5 to TRBJ2-6, with D unclear. Germline CDR1 and CDR2: MNHEY and SVGAGI. The germline V and J ends were trimmed by 4 bases and 3 bases, with 7 bases remaining between them. The CDR3 is 14 amino acids. CDR3 residues: CASSSPGGANVLTF. For the CDR3, the DNA is TGTGCCAGCAGTTCTCCAGGTGGGGCCAACGTCCTGACTTTC.

This chain uses TRBV5-1 with TRBJ2-7, with 10 positions matching TRBD2. Germline V gene data show CDR1 as SGHRS and CDR2 as YFSETQ. The CDR3 totals 15 residues. J gave up 1 base and V 3 bases, and 4 bases lay outside the gene matches. CDR3 bases: TGCGCCAGCAGCTCCCAGGGACTAGCGTCCTACGAGCAGTACTTC. It codes for CASSSQGLASYEQYF.

This clonotype turned up a few times. The V call is TRBV2, the J call TRBJ1-6, with 9 bases identical to TRBD1. Trimming removed 2 bases from V and 10 bases from J; junction bases left unmatched: 3. The germline V gene has CDR1 SNHLY and CDR2 FYNNEI. This CDR3 is 14 amino acids long. CDR3 loop: CASSETGGFSPLHF. The CDR3 DNA follows: TGTGCCAGCAGTGAAACAGGGGGCTTCTCACCCCTCCACTTT.

This clonotype was found a few times. This chain links TRBV12-3 or TRBV12-4 with TRBJ2-3; D uncertain. Trimming shortened V by 6 bases and J by 0 bases, and 19 bases separated the two germline ends. The CDR3 has 17 residues. The CDR3, as DNA: TGTGCCAGCAGACCGACGACGGATCAACCTAGCACAGATACGCAGTATTTT. As protein: CASRPTTDQPSTDTQYF.

V gene TRBV9 combines with J gene TRBJ1-2; D uncertain. The germline V gene has CDR1 SGDLS and CDR2 YYNGEE. This CDR3 is built from 14 residues. Trimming took off 4 bases at V and 6 bases at J, with 16 bases between the two ends. CDR3 in amino acids: CASSSERESDGYTF. The CDR3 bases are TGTGCCAGCAGCTCGGAGAGGGAGTCCGATGGCTACACCTTC. Drawing the rest from reference TRBV9 and TRBJ1-2, the complete variable domain is DSGVTQTPKHLITATGQRVTLRCSPRSGDLSVYWYQQSLDQGLQFLIQYYNGEERAKGNILERFSAQQFPDLHSELNLSSLELGDSALYFCASSSERESDGYTFGSGTRLTVV.

V is TRBV5-1 and J is TRBJ1-4, with no clear D. CDR1 and CDR2 from the germline V gene are SGHRS and YFSETQ. V lost 4 bases and J lost 3, with 13 bases in between. The CDR3 is made up of 15 amino acids. Written as DNA, the CDR3 is TGCGCCAGCAGCCTACGCCCGACTCCTAATGAAAAACTGTTTTTT. It codes for CASSLRPTPNEKLFF.

This chain connects TRBV12-3 or TRBV12-4 to TRBJ2-5, with D perhaps being TRBD1 or TRBD2 (5 bases each). V shed 7 bases and J shed 5 bases, with 11 bases lying between them. The CDR3 is 12 amino acids. The DNA of the CDR3 is TGTGCCAGCACCCGGGACCGGGAGACCCAGTACTTC. It encodes CASTRDRETQYF.

A few counts support this clonotype. V usage is TRBV10-3 and J usage is TRBJ2-5; 7 positions agree with TRBD1. The CDR3 has 18 residues. CDR1 and CDR2 (germline): ENHRY, SYGVKD. The junction had 10 bases not matched to a gene; V was cut back by 0 bases and J by 0 bases. The CDR3, as DNA: TGTGCCATCAGTGAGTCGAGGGGCAGGGGGTATGACCAAGAGACCCAGTACTTC. Translated: CAISESRGRGYDQETQYF.

As for this clonotype: Being one base from a much bigger clone, this may be a read error. The chain has TRBV4-2 and TRBJ2-3; maybe TRBD2 (5 bases). CDR3 size: 14 residues. CDR1 LGHNA and CDR2 YNFKEQ come from the germline V gene. CDR3 coding DNA: TGTGCCAGCAGACAAGTGTCTAGCCCAGATACGCAGTATTTT. Encoded protein: CASRQVSSPDTQYF.

This clonotype was observed many times. This chain connects TRBV28 to TRBJ2-1, with 7 bases matching TRBD1. Germline values: CDR1 MDHEN, CDR2 SYDVKM. CDR3 size: 15 residues. The V gene end was trimmed by 5 bases and the J gene end by 5 bases; junction bases not matched to a gene: 9. In nucleotides, the CDR3 is TGTGCCAGCAGTCCGACAGGGAATTTCGACAATGAGCAGTTCTTC. Translation: CASSPTGNFDNEQFF.

This clonotype occurred a few times. The chain employs TRBV9 and TRBJ2-1; 7 bases match TRBD2. Trimming took 2 bases from V and 5 from J; bases not matched to a gene: 7. The CDR3 is 15 amino acids. Germline V CDR1 and CDR2: SGDLS, YYNGEE. The CDR3 DNA reads as TGTGCCAGCAGCGTCGGGGGACTACCAAACAATGAGCAGTTCTTC. The encoded protein is CASSVGGLPNNEQFF.

This clonotype was seen a handful of times. The rearrangement joins TRBV20-1 to TRBJ2-3; 8 bases align to TRBD1. This CDR3 region has 13 residues. After removal of 5 bases from V and 5 bases from J, the junction contained 6 bases not matched to a gene. CDR1 is DFQATT, CDR2 SNEGSKA, per germline (reference sequence). CDR3 bases: TGCAGTGCTTTCAGGACAGGGCGAGATACGCAGTATTTT. It yields the protein CSAFRTGRDTQYF.

This sequence joins TRBV4-3 and TRBJ2-1; 7 bases match TRBD1. Germline trimming cut 3 bases from V and 6 bases from J; bases unmatched to any gene: 8. Germline V gene lookup returns CDR1 LGHNA and CDR2 YSLEER. The CDR3 is 15 residues long. In nucleotides, the CDR3 is TGCGCCAGCAGCCAGGAGACAGGGTTTCTCAATGAGCAGTTCTTC. Protein: CASSQETGFLNEQFF.

In this sample, this clonotype turned up a few times. V gene TRBV5-1 combines with J gene TRBJ2-2; unclear D gene. Trimming cost V 5 bases and J 2 bases, with 7 bases left between them. This CDR3 is 13 amino acids long. Germline V gene sequence: CDR1 SGHRS, CDR2 YFSETQ. The CDR3 loop reads CASRVGNTGELFF. The CDR3 DNA is TGCGCCAGCAGGGTTGGAAACACCGGGGAGCTGTTTTTT.

This clonotype was picked up many times. This chain uses TRBV28 with TRBJ2-1; 9 nucleotides agree with TRBD2. The CDR3 is 18 amino acids. Germline V gene sequence: CDR1 MDHEN, CDR2 SYDVKM. J was trimmed by 5 bases and V by 0 bases; bases with no gene match: 11. CDR3 residues: CASSLWDLSGRADNEQFF. In nucleotides, the CDR3 is TGTGCCAGCAGTTTATGGGACCTTAGCGGGAGAGCCGACAATGAGCAGTTCTTC.

There are a few counts of this clonotype. The rearrangement links TRBV28 to TRBJ2-5, with 10 bases that match TRBD2. The CDR3 is made up of 14 amino acids. CDR1 is MDHEN and CDR2 is SYDVKM in the germline V gene. Losses at the gene ends were 6 bases for V and 5 bases for J; bases not matched to a gene: 6. In DNA, the CDR3 is TGTGCCAGCAGAGCGGGGGGGGATAGGGAGACCCAGTACTTC. This translates into CASRAGGDRETQYF.

The rearrangement uses TRBV20-1 and TRBJ2-3; 13 positions agree with TRBD2. Trimming cost V 3 bases and J 0 bases; bases outside gene matches: 6. The CDR3 is made up of 17 amino acids. CDR1 is DFQATT and CDR2 is SNEGSKA in the germline V gene (reference sequence). The CDR3 spells CSARRGLAGTSTDTQYF. CDR3 nucleotides: TGCAGTGCTAGGCGGGGACTAGCGGGAACTAGCACAGATACGCAGTATTTT.

The chain recombines TRBV20-1 with TRBJ2-3; 7 bases agree with TRBD1. The germline gives CDR1 DFQATT, CDR2 SNEGSKA (reference sequence). The CDR3 extends over 19 amino acids. Trimming at V came to 1 base and at J to 0 bases, leaving 16 bases not matched to a gene. The CDR3 reads CSARGRDSNFFPSTDTQYF. DNA of the CDR3: TGCAGTGCTAGAGGACGGGACAGTAACTTTTTCCCTAGCACAGATACGCAGTATTTT.

At least ten counts were recorded for this clonotype. V and J are TRBV10-3 and TRBJ2-5, with 8 bases matching TRBD1. Trimming removed 4 bases from V and 2 bases from J; junction bases left unmatched: 3. Germline assignment: CDR1 ENHRY and CDR2 SYGVKD. This CDR3 contains 14 residues. The CDR3 sequence is CAISAGTGQETQYF. The CDR3 DNA reads TGTGCCATCAGTGCAGGGACAGGTCAAGAGACCCAGTACTTC.

This rearrangement joins TRBV20-1 to TRBJ2-7; D unclear. V was cut by 3 bases and J by 0 bases, with 12 bases left in between. Looked up from germline, CDR1 is DFQATT and CDR2 is SNEGSKA (reference sequence). This CDR3 is 14 amino acids long. The CDR3 here is CSASNPQSSYEQYF. The CDR3, as DNA: TGCAGTGCTAGTAACCCGCAAAGCTCCTACGAGCAGTACTTC.

This clonotype has a count of ten or more. This sequence joins TRBV7-2 and TRBJ2-7, with unresolved D. The V and J ends lost 5 bases and 6 bases respectively, with 14 bases between them. The CDR3 has 13 residues. CDR1 SGHTA and CDR2 FQGNSA come from the germline V gene. CDR3 nucleotides: TGTGCCAGCAGCGCGCGACTCCTCCTCGAGCAGTACTTC. It translates to CASSARLLLEQYF.

This clonotype was recorded a few times. The chain combines TRBV9 with TRBJ2-2, with a tentative D call TRBD1 (5 bases). The V gene lost 4 bases and the J gene lost 4 bases, with 8 bases spanning the gap. This CDR3 is built from 13 residues. The germline gives CDR1 SGDLS, CDR2 YYNGEE. The chain's CDR3 is CASSQGITGELFF. CDR3 bases: TGTGCCAGCAGCCAGGGAATCACCGGGGAGCTGTTTTTT.

This clonotype was seen at least ten times. The rearrangement links TRBV11-2 to TRBJ2-5; 7 nucleotides align to TRBD1. V dropped 4 bases and J dropped 2; count of bases not matched to a gene: 1. The germline V gene encodes CDR1 SGHAT and CDR2 FQNNGV. The CDR3 loop spans 13 amino acids. CDR3 nucleotide sequence: TGTGCCAGCAGCTCGGGACAGCAAGAGACCCAGTACTTC. Protein: CASSSGQQETQYF.

This clonotype was counted a few times. The chain is built from TRBV9 and TRBJ2-3; D unresolved. Germline-derived CDR1 and CDR2 are SGDLS and YYNGEE. V was shortened by 2 bases and J by 0 bases, with 10 bases between the two germline ends. The CDR3 runs to 15 residues. The CDR3 bases are TGTGCCAGCAGCGTGGGCCCCTCCAGCACAGATACGCAGTATTTT. This encodes CASSVGPSSTDTQYF.